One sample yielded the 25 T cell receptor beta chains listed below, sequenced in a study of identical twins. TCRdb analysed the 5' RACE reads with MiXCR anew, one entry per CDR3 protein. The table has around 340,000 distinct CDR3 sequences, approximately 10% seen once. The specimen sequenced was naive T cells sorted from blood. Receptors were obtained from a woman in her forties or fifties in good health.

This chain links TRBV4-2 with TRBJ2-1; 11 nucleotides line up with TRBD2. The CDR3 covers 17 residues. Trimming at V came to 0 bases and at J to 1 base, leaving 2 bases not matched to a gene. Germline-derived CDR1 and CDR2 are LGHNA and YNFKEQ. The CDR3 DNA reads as TGTGCCAGCAGCCAAGAACTAGCGGGAGTTTCCTACAATGAGCAGTTCTTC. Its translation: CASSQELAGVSYNEQFF.

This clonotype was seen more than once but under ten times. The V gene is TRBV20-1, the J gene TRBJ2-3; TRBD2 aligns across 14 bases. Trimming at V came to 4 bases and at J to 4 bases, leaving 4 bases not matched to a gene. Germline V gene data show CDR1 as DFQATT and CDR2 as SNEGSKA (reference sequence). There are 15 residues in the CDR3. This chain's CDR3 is CSANGLAGGSDTQYF. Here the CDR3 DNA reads TGCAGTGCTAACGGACTAGCGGGAGGCTCAGATACGCAGTATTTT.

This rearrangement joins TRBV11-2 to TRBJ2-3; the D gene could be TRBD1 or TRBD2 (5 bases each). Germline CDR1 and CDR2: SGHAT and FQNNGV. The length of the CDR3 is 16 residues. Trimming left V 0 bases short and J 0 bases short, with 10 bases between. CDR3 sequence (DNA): TGTGCCAGCAGCTTAGATCATAGGGACAGCACAGATACGCAGTATTTT. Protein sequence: CASSLDHRDSTDTQYF.

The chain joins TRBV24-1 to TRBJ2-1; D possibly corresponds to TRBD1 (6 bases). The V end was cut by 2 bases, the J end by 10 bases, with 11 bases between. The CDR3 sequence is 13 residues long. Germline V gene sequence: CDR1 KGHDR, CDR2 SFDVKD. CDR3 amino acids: CATSDWNGQEQFF. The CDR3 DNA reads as TGTGCCACCAGTGATTGGAATGGACAGGAGCAGTTCTTC.

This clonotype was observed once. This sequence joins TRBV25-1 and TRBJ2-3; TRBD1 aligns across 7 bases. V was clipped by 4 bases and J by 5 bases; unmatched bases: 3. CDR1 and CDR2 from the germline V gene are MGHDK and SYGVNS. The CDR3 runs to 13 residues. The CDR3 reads CASSVTGVDTQYF. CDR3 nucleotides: TGTGCCAGCAGTGTCACAGGGGTAGATACGCAGTATTTT.

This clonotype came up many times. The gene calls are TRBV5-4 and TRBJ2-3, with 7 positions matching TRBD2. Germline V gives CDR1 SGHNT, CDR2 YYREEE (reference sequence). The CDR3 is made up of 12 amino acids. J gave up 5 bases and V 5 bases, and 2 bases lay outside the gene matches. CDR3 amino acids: CASRWEGDTQYF. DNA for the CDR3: TGTGCCAGCAGATGGGAGGGAGATACGCAGTATTTT.

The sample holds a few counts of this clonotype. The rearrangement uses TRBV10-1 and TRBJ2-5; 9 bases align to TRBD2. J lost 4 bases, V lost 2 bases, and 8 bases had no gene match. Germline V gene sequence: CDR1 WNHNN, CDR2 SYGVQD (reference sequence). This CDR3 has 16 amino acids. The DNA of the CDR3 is TGCGCCAGCAGTGAGGGAATAGCGGGGGCCGGAGAGACCCAGTACTTC. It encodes CASSEGIAGAGETQYF.

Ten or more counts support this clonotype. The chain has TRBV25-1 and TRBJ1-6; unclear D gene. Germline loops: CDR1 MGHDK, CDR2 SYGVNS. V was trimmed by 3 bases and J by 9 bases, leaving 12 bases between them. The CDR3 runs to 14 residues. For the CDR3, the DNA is TGTGCCAGCAGTGATATCGCCGAGACTTCACCCCTCCACTTT. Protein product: CASSDIAETSPLHF.

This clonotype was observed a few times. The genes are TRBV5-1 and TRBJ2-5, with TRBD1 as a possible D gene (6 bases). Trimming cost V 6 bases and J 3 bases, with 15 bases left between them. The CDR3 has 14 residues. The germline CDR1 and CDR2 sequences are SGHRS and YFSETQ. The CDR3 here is CASTPRDTKETQYF. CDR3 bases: TGCGCCAGCACCCCCCGGGACACAAAAGAGACCCAGTACTTC.

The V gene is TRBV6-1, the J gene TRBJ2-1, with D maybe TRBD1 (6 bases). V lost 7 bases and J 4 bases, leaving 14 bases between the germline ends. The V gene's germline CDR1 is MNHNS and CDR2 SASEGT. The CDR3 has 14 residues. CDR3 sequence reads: CASTLGTIYNEQFF. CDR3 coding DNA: TGTGCCAGCACCCTCGGGACAATTTACAATGAGCAGTTCTTC.

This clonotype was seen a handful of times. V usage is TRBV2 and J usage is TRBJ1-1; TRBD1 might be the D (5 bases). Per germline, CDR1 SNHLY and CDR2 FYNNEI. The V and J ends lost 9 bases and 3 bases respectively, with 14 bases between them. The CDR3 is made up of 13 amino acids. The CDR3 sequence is CARRSLGDTEAFF. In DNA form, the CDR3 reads TGTGCCAGGAGGTCATTGGGGGACACTGAAGCTTTCTTT. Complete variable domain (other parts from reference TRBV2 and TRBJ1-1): EPEVTQTPSHQVTQMGQEVILRCVPISNHLYFYWYRQILGQKVEFLVSFYNNEISEKSEIFDDQFSVERPDGSNFTLKIRSTKLEDSAMYFCARRSLGDTEAFFGQGTRLTVV.

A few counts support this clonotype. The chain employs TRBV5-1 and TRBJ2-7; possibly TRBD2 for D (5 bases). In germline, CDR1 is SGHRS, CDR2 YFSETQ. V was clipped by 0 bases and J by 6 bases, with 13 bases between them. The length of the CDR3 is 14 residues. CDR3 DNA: TGCGCCAGCAGCTTGGCGGGAAGTCCTTTCGAGCAGTACTTC. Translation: CASSLAGSPFEQYF.

Here the CDR3 reads CASSPFPGGIYNEQFF. CDR3 DNA: TGTGCCAGCAGCCCCTTTCCCGGGGGGATCTACAATGAGCAGTTCTTC. V usage is TRBV3-1 and J usage is TRBJ2-1; 7 nucleotides line up with TRBD2. V trimming: 4 bases; J trimming: 3 bases; junction bases outside the gene matches: 9. CDR3 length: 16 amino acids. Germline V lookup: CDR1 LGHDT, CDR2 YNNKEL (reference sequence).

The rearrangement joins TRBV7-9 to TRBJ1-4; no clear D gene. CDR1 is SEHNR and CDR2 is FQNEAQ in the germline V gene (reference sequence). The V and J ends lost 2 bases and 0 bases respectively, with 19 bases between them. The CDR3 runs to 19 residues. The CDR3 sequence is CASSLTGRRSLATNEKLFF. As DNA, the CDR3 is TGTGCCAGCAGCTTAACCGGACGGAGAAGCCTTGCAACTAATGAAAAACTGTTTTTT.

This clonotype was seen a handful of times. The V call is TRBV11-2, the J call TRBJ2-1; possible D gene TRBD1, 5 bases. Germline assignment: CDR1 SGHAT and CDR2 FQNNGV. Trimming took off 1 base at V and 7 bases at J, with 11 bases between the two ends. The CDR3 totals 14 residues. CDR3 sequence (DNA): TGTGCCAGCAGCTTAGCAGGGTTCCAAAATGAGCAGTTCTTC. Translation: CASSLAGFQNEQFF.

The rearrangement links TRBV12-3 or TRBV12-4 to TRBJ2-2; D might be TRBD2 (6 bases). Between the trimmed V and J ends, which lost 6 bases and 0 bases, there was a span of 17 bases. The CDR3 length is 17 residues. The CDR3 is CASRGEGGRANTGELFF. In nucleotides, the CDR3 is TGTGCCAGCAGGGGAGAGGGAGGAAGAGCGAACACCGGGGAGCTGTTTTTT.

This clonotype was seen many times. In DNA, the CDR3 is TGTGCCAGCAGTTTCACCTCCGTCGGAGGTGAGCAGTTCTTC. It specifies CASSFTSVGGEQFF. The rearrangement links TRBV12-3 or TRBV12-4 to TRBJ2-1; maybe TRBD2 (5 bases). V gave up 3 bases and J gave up 9 bases, with 15 bases separating them. This CDR3 comprises 14 residues.

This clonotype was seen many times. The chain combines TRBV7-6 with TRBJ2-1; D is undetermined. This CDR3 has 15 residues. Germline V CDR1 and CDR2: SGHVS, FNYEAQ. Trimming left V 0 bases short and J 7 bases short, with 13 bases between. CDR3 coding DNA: TGTGCCAGCAGCTTAGCATACGATTGGCGGAATGAGCAGTTCTTC. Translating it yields CASSLAYDWRNEQFF.

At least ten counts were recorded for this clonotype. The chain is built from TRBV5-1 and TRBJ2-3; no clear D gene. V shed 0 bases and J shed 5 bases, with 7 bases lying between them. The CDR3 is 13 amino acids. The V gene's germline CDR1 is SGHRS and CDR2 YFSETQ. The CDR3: CASSLVSKDTQYF. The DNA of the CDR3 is TGCGCCAGCAGCTTGGTGTCCAAAGATACGCAGTATTTT.

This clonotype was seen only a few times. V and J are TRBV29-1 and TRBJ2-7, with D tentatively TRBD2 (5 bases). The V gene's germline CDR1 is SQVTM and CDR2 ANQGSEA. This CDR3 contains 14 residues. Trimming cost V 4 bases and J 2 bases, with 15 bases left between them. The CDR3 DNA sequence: TGCAGCGTTGGGATAGTGCTAGCCCCCTACGAGCAGTACGTC. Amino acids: CSVGIVLAPYEQYV.

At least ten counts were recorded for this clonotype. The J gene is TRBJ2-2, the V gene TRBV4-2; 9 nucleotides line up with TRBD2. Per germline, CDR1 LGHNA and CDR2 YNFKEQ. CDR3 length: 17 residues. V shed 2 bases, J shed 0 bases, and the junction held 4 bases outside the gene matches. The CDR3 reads CASSQLAGRTNTGELFF. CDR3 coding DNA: TGTGCCAGCAGCCAACTAGCGGGACGGACGAACACCGGGGAGCTGTTTTTT.

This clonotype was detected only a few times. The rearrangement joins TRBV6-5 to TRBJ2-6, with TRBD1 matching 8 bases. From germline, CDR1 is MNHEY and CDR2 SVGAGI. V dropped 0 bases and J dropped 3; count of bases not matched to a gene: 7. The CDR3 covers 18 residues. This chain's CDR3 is CASSYSKAGGGGANVLTF. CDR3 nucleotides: TGTGCCAGCAGTTACTCGAAAGCAGGGGGCGGTGGGGCCAACGTCCTGACTTTC.

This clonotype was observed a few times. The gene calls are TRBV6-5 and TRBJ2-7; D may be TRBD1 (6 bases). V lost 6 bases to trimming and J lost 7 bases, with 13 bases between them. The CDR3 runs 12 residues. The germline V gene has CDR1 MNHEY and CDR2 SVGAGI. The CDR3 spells CASRGAPWEQYF. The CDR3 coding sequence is TGTGCCAGCAGGGGGGCCCCTTGGGAGCAGTACTTC.

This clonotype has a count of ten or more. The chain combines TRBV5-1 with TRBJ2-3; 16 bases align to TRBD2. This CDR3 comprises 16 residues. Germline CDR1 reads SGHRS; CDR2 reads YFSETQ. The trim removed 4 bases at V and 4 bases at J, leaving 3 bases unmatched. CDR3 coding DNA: TGCGCCAGCAGCACCGGGACTAGCGGGAGGGCAGATACGCAGTATTTT. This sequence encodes CASSTGTSGRADTQYF.

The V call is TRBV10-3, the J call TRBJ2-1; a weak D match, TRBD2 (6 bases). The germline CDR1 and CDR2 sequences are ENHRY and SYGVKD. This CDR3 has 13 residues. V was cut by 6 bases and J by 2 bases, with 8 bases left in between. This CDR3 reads CAIRGEAYNEQFF. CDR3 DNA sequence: TGTGCCATCAGGGGGGAGGCCTACAATGAGCAGTTCTTC.